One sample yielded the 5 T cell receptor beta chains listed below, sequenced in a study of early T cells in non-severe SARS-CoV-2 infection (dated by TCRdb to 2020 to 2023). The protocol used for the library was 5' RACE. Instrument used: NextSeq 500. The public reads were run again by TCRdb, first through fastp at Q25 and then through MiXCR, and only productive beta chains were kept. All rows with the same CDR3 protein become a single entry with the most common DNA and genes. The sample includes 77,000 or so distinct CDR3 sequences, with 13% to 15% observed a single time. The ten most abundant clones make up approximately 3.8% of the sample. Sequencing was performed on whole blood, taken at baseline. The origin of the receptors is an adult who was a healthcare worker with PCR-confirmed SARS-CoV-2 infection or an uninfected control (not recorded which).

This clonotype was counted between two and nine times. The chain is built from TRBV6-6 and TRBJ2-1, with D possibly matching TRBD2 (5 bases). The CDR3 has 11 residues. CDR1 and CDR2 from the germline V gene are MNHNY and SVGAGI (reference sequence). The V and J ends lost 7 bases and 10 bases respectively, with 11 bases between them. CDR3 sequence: CASTRTGEQFF. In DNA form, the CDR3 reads TGTGCCAGCACTAGGACTGGAGAGCAGTTCTTC.

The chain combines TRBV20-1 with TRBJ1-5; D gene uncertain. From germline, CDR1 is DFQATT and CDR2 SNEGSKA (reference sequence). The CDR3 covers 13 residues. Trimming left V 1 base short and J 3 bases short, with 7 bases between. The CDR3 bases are TGCAGTGCTAGAGTGGGGAACAATCAGCCCCAGCATTTT. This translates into CSARVGNNQPQHF.

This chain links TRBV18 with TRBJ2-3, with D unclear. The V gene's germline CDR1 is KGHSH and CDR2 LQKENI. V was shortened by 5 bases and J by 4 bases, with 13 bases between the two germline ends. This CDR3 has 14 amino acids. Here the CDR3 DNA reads TGTGCCAGCTCATCCCTGGCCCCCCCAGATACGCAGTATTTT. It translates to CASSSLAPPDTQYF.

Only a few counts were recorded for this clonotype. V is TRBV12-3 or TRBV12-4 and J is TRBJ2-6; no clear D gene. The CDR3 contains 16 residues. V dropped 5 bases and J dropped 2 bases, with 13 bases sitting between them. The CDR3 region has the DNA TGTGCCAGCAGTCCGCGGTATCGGGCTGGGGCCAACGTCCTGACTTTC. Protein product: CASSPRYRAGANVLTF.

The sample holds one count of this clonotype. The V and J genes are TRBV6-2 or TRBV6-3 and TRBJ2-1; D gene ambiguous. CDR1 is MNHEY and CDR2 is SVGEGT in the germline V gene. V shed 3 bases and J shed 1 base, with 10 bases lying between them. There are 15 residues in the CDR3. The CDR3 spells CASSYEWSSYNEQFF. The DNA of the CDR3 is TGTGCCAGCAGTTATGAGTGGTCTTCCTACAATGAGCAGTTCTTC.